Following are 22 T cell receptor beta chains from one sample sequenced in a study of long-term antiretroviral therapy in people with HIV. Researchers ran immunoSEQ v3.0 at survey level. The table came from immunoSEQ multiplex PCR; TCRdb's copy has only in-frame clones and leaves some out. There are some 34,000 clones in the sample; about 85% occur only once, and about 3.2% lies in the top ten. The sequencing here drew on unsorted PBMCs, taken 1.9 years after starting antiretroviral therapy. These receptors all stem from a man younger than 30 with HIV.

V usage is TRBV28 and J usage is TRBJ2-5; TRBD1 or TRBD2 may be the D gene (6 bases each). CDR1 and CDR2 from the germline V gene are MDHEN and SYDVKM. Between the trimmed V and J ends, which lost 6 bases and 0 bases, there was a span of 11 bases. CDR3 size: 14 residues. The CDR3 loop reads CASSGGPDQETQYF. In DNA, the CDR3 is TGTGCCAGCAGCGGGGGCCCCGACCAAGAGACCCAGTACTTC.

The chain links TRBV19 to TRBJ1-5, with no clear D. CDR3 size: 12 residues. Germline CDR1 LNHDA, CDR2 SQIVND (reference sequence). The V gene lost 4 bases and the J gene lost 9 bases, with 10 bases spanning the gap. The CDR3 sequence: CASSTSEPPQHF. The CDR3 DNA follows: TGTGCCAGTAGTACGAGCGAGCCGCCCCAGCATTTT.

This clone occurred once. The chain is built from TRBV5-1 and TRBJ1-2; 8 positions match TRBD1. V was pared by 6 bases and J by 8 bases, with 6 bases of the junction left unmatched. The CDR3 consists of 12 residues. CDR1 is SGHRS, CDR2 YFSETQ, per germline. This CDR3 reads CASTQGADGYTF. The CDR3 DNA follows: TGCGCCAGCACTCAGGGGGCTGACGGCTACACCTTC. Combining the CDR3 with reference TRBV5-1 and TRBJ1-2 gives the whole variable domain KAGVTQTPRYLIKTRGQQVTLSCSPISGHRSVSWYQQTPGQGLQFLFEYFSETQRNKGNFPGRFSGRQFSNSRSEMNVSTLELGDSALYLCASTQGADGYTFGSGTRLTVV.

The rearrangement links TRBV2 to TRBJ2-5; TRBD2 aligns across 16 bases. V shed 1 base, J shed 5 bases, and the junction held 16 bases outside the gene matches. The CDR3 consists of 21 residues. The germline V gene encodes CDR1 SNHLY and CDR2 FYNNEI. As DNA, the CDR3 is TGTGCCAGCAGTGAAGTTAGAGGGACTAGCGGGGGGGTACTGTTGGTGGAGACCCAGTACTTC. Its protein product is CASSEVRGTSGGVLLVETQYF. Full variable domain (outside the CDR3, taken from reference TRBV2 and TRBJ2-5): EPEVTQTPSHQVTQMGQEVILRCVPISNHLYFYWYRQILGQKVEFLVSFYNNEISEKSEIFDDQFSVERPDGSNFTLKIRSTKLEDSAMYFCASSEVRGTSGGVLLVETQYFGPGTRLLVL.

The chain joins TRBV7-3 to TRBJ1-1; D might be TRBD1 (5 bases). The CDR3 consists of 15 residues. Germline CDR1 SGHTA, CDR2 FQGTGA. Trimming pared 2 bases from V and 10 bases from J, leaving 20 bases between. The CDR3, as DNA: TGTGCCAGCAGCTTATCAGGGCAGGGAGATTCATTAGCTTTCTTT. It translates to CASSLSGQGDSLAFF.

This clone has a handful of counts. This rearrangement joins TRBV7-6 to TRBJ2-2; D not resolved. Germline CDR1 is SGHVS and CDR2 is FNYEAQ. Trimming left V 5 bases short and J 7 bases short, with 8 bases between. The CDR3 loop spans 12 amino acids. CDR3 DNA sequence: TGTGCCAGCAGCGCTGTATTCGGGGAGCTGTTTTTT. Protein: CASSAVFGELFF. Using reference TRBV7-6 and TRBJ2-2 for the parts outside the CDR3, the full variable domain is GAGVSQSPRYKVTKRGQDVALRCDPISGHVSLYWYRQALGQGPEFLTYFNYEAQQDKSGLPNDRFSAERPEGSISTLTIQRTEQRDSAMYRCASSAVFGELFFGEGSRLTVL.

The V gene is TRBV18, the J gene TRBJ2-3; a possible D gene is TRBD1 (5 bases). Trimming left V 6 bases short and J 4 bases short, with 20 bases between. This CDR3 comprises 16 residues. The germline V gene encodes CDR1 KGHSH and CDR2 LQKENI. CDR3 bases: TGTGCCAGCTCGGCATATGCAGGGCTTGACGCAGATACGCAGTATTTT. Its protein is CASSAYAGLDADTQYF.

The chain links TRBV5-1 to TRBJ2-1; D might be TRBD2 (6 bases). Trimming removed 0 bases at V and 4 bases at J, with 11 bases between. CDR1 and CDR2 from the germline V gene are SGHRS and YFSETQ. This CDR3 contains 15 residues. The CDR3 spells CASSLGRGVYNEQFF. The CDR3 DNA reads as TGCGCCAGCAGCTTGGGGAGGGGAGTTTACAATGAGCAGTTCTTC.

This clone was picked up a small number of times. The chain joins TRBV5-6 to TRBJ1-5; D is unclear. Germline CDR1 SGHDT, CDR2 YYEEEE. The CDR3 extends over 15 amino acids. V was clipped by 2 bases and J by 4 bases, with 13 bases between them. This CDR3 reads CASSFGPMANQPQHF. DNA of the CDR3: TGTGCCAGCAGCTTTGGCCCAATGGCGAATCAGCCCCAGCATTTT.

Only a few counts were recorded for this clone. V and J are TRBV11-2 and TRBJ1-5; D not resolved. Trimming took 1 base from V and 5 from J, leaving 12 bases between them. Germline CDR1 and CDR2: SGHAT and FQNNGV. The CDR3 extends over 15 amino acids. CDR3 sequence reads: CASSLGWSVHQPQHF. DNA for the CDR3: TGTGCCAGCAGCTTAGGGTGGTCCGTGCATCAGCCCCAGCATTTT. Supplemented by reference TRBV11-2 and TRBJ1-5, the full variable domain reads EAGVAQSPRYKIIEKRQSVAFWCNPISGHATLYWYQQILGQGPKLLIQFQNNGVVDDSQLPKDRFSAERLKGVDSTLKIQPAKLEDSAVYLCASSLGWSVHQPQHFGDGTRLSIL.

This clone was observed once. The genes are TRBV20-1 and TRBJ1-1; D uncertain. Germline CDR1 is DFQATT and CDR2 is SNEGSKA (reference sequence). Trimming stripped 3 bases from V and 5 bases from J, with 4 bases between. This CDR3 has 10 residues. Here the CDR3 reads CSARATEAFF. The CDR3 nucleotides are TGCAGTGCTAGGGCAACTGAAGCTTTCTTT.

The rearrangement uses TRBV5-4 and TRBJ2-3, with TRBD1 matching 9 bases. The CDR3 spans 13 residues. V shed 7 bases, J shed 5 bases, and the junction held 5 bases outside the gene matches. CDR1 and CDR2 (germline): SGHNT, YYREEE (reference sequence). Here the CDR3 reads CASVDRGEDTQYF. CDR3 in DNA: TGTGCCAGCGTCGACAGGGGGGAAGATACGCAGTATTTT.

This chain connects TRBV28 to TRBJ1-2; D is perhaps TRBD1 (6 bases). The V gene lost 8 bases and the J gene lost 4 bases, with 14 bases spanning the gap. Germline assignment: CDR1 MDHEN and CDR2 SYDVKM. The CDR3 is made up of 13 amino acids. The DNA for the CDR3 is TGTGCCAGCGGCGGGGGGGACATCTATGGCTACACCTTC. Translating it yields CASGGGDIYGYTF.

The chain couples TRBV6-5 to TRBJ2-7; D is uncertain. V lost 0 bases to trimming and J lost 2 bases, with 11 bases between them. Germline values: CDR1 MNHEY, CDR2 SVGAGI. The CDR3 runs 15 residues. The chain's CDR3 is CASSYSKYVTYEQYF. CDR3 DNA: TGTGCCAGCAGTTACTCGAAGTATGTCACCTACGAGCAGTACTTC.

The CDR3 protein is CSVTTGGRLNSGNTIYF. Written as DNA, the CDR3 is TGCAGCGTAACTACCGGGGGCAGATTGAACTCTGGAAACACCATATATTTT. J is TRBJ1-3 and V is TRBV29-1, with a possible D match to TRBD1 (6 bases). The germline gives CDR1 SQVTM, CDR2 ANQGSEA. The CDR3 sequence is 17 residues long. Deletions cut 6 bases from V and 0 bases from J, with 21 bases between. The full variable domain, completed using reference TRBV29-1 and TRBJ1-3, is SAVISQKPSRDICQRGTSLTIQCQVDSQVTMMFWYRQQPGQSLTLIATANQGSEATYESGFVIDKFPISRPNLTFSTLTVSNMSPEDSSIYLCSVTTGGRLNSGNTIYFGEGSWLTVV.

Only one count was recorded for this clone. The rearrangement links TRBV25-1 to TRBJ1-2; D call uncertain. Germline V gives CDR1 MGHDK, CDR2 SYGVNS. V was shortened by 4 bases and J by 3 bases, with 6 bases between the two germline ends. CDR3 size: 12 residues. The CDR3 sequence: CASSAAYYGYTF. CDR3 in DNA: TGTGCCAGCAGTGCAGCTTACTATGGCTACACCTTC.

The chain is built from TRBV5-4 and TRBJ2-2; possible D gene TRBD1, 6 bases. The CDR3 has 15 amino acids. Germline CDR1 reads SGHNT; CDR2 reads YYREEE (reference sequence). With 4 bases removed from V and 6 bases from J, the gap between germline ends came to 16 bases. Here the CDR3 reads CASSPPLGAAGELFF. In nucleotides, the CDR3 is TGTGCCAGCAGCCCCCCGTTGGGGGCGGCCGGGGAGCTGTTTTTT.

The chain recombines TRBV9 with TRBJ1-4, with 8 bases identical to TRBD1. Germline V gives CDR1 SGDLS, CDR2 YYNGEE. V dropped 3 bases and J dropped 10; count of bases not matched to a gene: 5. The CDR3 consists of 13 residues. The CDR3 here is CASSAGQGIKLFF. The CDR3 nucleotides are TGTGCCAGCAGCGCCGGACAGGGCATAAAACTGTTTTTT.

Here the CDR3 DNA reads TGTGCCAGCAGCCTTGACAGGGGGAGGACTGAAGCTTTCTTT. Residues: CASSLDRGRTEAFF. The V gene is TRBV27, the J gene TRBJ1-1; 9 bases match TRBD1. The CDR3 is made up of 14 amino acids. Trimming at V came to 6 bases and at J to 5 bases, leaving 7 bases not matched to a gene. Looked up from germline, CDR1 is MNHEY and CDR2 is SMNVEV (reference sequence).

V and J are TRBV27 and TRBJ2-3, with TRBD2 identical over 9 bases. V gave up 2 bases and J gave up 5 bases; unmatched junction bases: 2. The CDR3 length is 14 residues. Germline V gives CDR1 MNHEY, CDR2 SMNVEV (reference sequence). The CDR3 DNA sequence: TGTGCCAGCAGTTTAATAGCGGGGGTAGATACGCAGTATTTT. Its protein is CASSLIAGVDTQYF.

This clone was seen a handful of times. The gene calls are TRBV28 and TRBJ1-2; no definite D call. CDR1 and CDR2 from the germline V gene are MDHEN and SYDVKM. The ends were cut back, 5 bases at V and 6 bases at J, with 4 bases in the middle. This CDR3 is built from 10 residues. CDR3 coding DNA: TGTGCCAGCAGTACGGATGGCTACACCTTC. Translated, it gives CASSTDGYTF.

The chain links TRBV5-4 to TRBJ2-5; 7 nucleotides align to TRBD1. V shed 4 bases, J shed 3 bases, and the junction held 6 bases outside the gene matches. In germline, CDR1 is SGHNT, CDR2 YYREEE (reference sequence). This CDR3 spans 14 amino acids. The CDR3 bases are TGTGCCAGCAGCCAAACAGGGGCGAAAGAGACCCAGTACTTC. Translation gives CASSQTGAKETQYF.